A selection of T cell receptor beta chains follows, all from one sample in a study of T cell repertoires in cytomegalovirus infection. These TCRs' antigens remain unknown. TCRdb passed the reads through MiXCR, listing each CDR3 protein once. The sample comprises approximately 150,000 distinct CDR3 sequences, about 20% of which are singletons, and 25% rests with the top ten. Sequencing was performed on CD8+ T cells from cultured PBMCs, taken from culture after CMV antigen stimulation. The receptors stem from a human donor in good health (CMV status not recorded). Some clones in this sample may be carry-over from other donors' samples. Both conserved end residues are part of each CDR3. A D gene is named only where the DNA matches it firmly. Rows may omit the clone size; those that give it use once, few, many or a size class.

V gene: TRBV7-9
J gene: TRBJ2-4
D gene: -
clone size: -
CDR3 protein: CASLGAGINIQYF
CDR3 DNA: TGTGCCAGCCTCGGCGCGGGGATAAACATTCAGTACTTC

V gene: TRBV5-5
J gene: TRBJ1-1
D gene: TRBD1
clone size: few
CDR3 protein: CASSLDRGPLDMNTEAFF
CDR3 DNA: TGTGCCAGCAGCTTGGACAGGGGACCTCTCGACATGAACACTGAAGCTTTCTTT

V gene: TRBV10-3
J gene: TRBJ2-6
D gene: -
clone size: -
CDR3 protein: CAIKSGGSGANVLTF
CDR3 DNA: TGTGCCATCAAGTCCGGGGGCTCTGGGGCCAACGTCCTGACTTTC

V gene: TRBV4-1
J gene: TRBJ1-2
D gene: -
clone size: -
CDR3 protein: CASSPPTGTQGYTF
CDR3 DNA: TGCGCCAGCAGCCCTCCAACAGGGACGCAAGGCTACACCTTC

V gene: TRBV4-1
J gene: TRBJ1-4
D gene: -
clone size: -
CDR3 protein: CASSPTEAPNEKLFF
CDR3 DNA: TGCGCCAGCAGCCCGACAGAAGCCCCTAATGAAAAACTGTTTTTT

V gene: TRBV7-6
J gene: TRBJ2-7
D gene: -
clone size: -
CDR3 protein: CASSLFGRGYEQYF
CDR3 DNA: TGTGCCAGCAGCTTATTTGGCCGTGGCTACGAGCAGTACTTC

V gene: TRBV7-2
J gene: TRBJ2-7
D gene: TRBD1
clone size: -
CDR3 protein: CASSFQSGTGGPGSYEQYF
CDR3 DNA: TGTGCCAGCAGCTTCCAAAGTGGGACAGGGGGCCCTGGCTCCTACGAGCAGTACTTC

V gene: TRBV7-6
J gene: TRBJ1-2
D gene: -
clone size: -
CDR3 protein: CASSLQENYGYTF
CDR3 DNA: TGTGCCAGCAGCCTACAGGAAAACTATGGCTACACCTTC

V gene: TRBV14
J gene: TRBJ1-4
D gene: -
clone size: few
CDR3 protein: CASSPYKVSNEKLFF
CDR3 DNA: TGTGCCAGCAGCCCCTACAAGGTCTCCAATGAAAAACTGTTTTTT

V gene: TRBV7-9
J gene: TRBJ2-1
D gene: -
clone size: few
CDR3 protein: CASSPTPAEQFF
CDR3 DNA: TGTGCCAGCAGCCCCACCCCGGCTGAGCAGTTCTTC

V gene: TRBV7-2
J gene: TRBJ2-7
D gene: -
clone size: -
CDR3 protein: CASSLDDSYYEQYF
CDR3 DNA: TGTGCCAGCAGCTTGGACGACAGCTATTACGAGCAGTACTTC

V gene: TRBV19
J gene: TRBJ2-7
D gene: -
clone size: -
CDR3 protein: CASSPSTASNEQYF
CDR3 DNA: TGTGCCAGTAGTCCGTCGACAGCCAGCAACGAGCAGTACTTC

V gene: TRBV6-6
J gene: TRBJ1-2
D gene: -
clone size: -
CDR3 protein: CASSYSGTDNYGYTF
CDR3 DNA: TGTGCCAGCAGTTACTCCGGGACGGATAACTATGGCTACACCTTC

V gene: TRBV5-4
J gene: TRBJ2-3
D gene: TRBD2
clone size: -
CDR3 protein: CASSLRGLATIPDTQYF
CDR3 DNA: TGTGCCAGCAGCTTGCGAGGACTAGCCACTATCCCGGATACGCAGTATTTT

V gene: TRBV28
J gene: TRBJ2-5
D gene: -
clone size: -
CDR3 protein: CASSFQGKETQYF
CDR3 DNA: TGTGCCAGCAGTTTCCAGGGGAAAGAGACCCAGTACTTC

V gene: TRBV5-1
J gene: TRBJ1-1
D gene: -
clone size: -
CDR3 protein: CASSLEADGSTEAFF
CDR3 DNA: TGCGCCAGCAGCTTGGAGGCAGATGGGAGCACTGAAGCTTTCTTT

V gene: TRBV5-6
J gene: TRBJ1-1
D gene: -
clone size: few
CDR3 protein: CASTQAGTLNTEAFF
CDR3 DNA: TGTGCCAGCACTCAAGCCGGGACTCTTAACACTGAAGCTTTCTTT

V gene: TRBV7-8
J gene: TRBJ1-2
D gene: -
clone size: many
CDR3 protein: CASSLGGAGYGYTF
CDR3 DNA: TGTGCCAGCAGCTTAGGAGGAGCGGGCTATGGCTACACCTTC

V gene: TRBV5-8
J gene: TRBJ1-1
D gene: -
clone size: -
CDR3 protein: CASSLAGDFTEAFF
CDR3 DNA: TGTGCCAGCAGCTTGGCGGGAGACTTCACTGAAGCTTTCTTT

V gene: TRBV7-9
J gene: TRBJ2-7
D gene: -
clone size: few
CDR3 protein: CASSPVRGNPYEQYF
CDR3 DNA: TGTGCCAGCAGCCCTGTCCGGGGCAATCCCTACGAGCAGTACTTC

V gene: TRBV4-1
J gene: TRBJ2-2
D gene: TRBD1
clone size: few
CDR3 protein: CASSQAEDRGDTGELFF
CDR3 DNA: TGCGCCAGCAGCCAAGCGGAGGACAGGGGAGATACCGGGGAGCTGTTTTTT

V gene: TRBV7-2
J gene: TRBJ2-5
D gene: -
clone size: -
CDR3 protein: CASSSGLMIETQYF
CDR3 DNA: TGTGCCAGCAGTTCGGGACTGATGATAGAGACCCAGTACTTC

V gene: TRBV7-2
J gene: TRBJ2-3
D gene: TRBD2
clone size: -
CDR3 protein: CASSLGPAGSSDTQYF
CDR3 DNA: TGTGCCAGCAGCTTAGGGCCAGCGGGGAGTTCAGATACGCAGTATTTT

V gene: TRBV2
J gene: TRBJ1-4
D gene: -
clone size: -
CDR3 protein: CASRTDGGGNEKLFF
CDR3 DNA: TGTGCCAGCAGAACAGACGGGGGAGGGAATGAAAAACTGTTTTTT

V gene: TRBV12-3/TRBV12-4
J gene: TRBJ2-7
D gene: TRBD1
clone size: -
CDR3 protein: CASSFGTGWSYEQYF
CDR3 DNA: TGTGCCAGCAGCTTCGGGACAGGGTGGTCCTACGAGCAGTACTTC

V gene: TRBV7-8
J gene: TRBJ1-3
D gene: TRBD1
clone size: few
CDR3 protein: CASRSRQGANTIYF
CDR3 DNA: TGTGCCAGCAGATCCCGACAGGGTGCAAACACCATATATTTT

V gene: TRBV7-9
J gene: TRBJ2-3
D gene: -
clone size: many
CDR3 protein: CASSSPGSGTDTQYF
CDR3 DNA: TGTGCCAGCAGCTCCCCAGGGTCCGGCACAGATACGCAGTATTTT

V gene: TRBV7-9
J gene: TRBJ2-2
D gene: TRBD2
clone size: many
CDR3 protein: CASSLPKEPAGKNTGELFF
CDR3 DNA: TGTGCCAGCAGCTTACCGAAGGAACCAGCGGGGAAGAACACCGGGGAGCTGTTTTTT

V gene: TRBV7-9
J gene: TRBJ1-6
D gene: TRBD1
clone size: few
CDR3 protein: CASSSSTGWSPLHF
CDR3 DNA: TGTGCCAGCAGCTCTTCGACAGGGTGGTCACCCCTCCACTTT

V gene: TRBV7-9
J gene: TRBJ2-7
D gene: TRBD2
clone size: -
CDR3 protein: CASSLVTSPGEQYF
CDR3 DNA: TGTGCCAGCAGCTTAGTGACTAGCCCTGGCGAGCAGTACTTC

V gene: TRBV2
J gene: TRBJ2-5
D gene: -
clone size: few
CDR3 protein: CASSGGRETQYF
CDR3 DNA: TGTGCCAGCAGCGGGGGACGAGAGACCCAGTACTTC

V gene: TRBV7-2
J gene: TRBJ2-7
D gene: -
clone size: few
CDR3 protein: CASSPGVAYEQYF
CDR3 DNA: TGTGCCAGCAGCCCCGGGGTAGCCTACGAGCAGTACTTC

V gene: TRBV2
J gene: TRBJ1-3
D gene: TRBD1
clone size: few
CDR3 protein: CASINRGPTSGNTIYF
CDR3 DNA: TGTGCCAGCATTAACAGGGGGCCAACCTCTGGAAACACCATATATTTT

V gene: TRBV10-3
J gene: TRBJ2-7
D gene: -
clone size: few
CDR3 protein: CAISESYFDEQYF
CDR3 DNA: TGTGCCATCAGTGAGTCATACTTCGACGAGCAGTACTTC

V gene: TRBV29-1
J gene: TRBJ2-7
D gene: -
clone size: few
CDR3 protein: CSAGGDYEQYF
CDR3 DNA: TGCAGCGCCGGAGGGGACTACGAGCAGTACTTC

V gene: TRBV7-2
J gene: TRBJ2-3
D gene: -
clone size: -
CDR3 protein: CASSFSVAGTDTQYF
CDR3 DNA: TGTGCCAGCAGCTTTTCCGTCGCGGGCACAGATACGCAGTATTTT

V gene: TRBV5-6
J gene: TRBJ1-1
D gene: TRBD1
clone size: -
CDR3 protein: CATRMLDRAGNTEAFF
CDR3 DNA: TGTGCCACTCGAATGCTGGACAGGGCGGGGAACACTGAAGCTTTCTTT

V gene: TRBV28
J gene: TRBJ2-7
D gene: -
clone size: -
CDR3 protein: CASSGPGVTPYEQYF
CDR3 DNA: TGTGCCAGCAGTGGGCCGGGGGTAACGCCCTACGAGCAGTACTTC

V gene: TRBV12-3/TRBV12-4
J gene: TRBJ2-7
D gene: TRBD1
clone size: -
CDR3 protein: CASSRTGFYEQYF
CDR3 DNA: TGTGCCAGCAGCCGGACAGGGTTCTACGAGCAGTACTTC

V gene: TRBV6-1
J gene: TRBJ2-2
D gene: -
clone size: -
CDR3 protein: CAILYTGELFF
CDR3 DNA: TGTGCCATCCTCTACACCGGGGAGCTGTTTTTT

V gene: TRBV7-2
J gene: TRBJ1-3
D gene: -
clone size: many
CDR3 protein: CASSPRTVDSGNTIYF
CDR3 DNA: TGTGCCAGCAGCCCGAGGACGGTAGACTCTGGAAACACCATATATTTT